These T cell receptor beta chains were read from a single sample in a study of OX40 agonist ivuxolimab in advanced cancers. Sequenced by immunoSEQ multiplex PCR; TCRdb stores in-frame clones only, minus some. The table includes some 70,000 clones, about four fifths detected once. This sample comprised CD4+ or CD8+ T cells sorted from blood, obtained in a trial of the OX40 agonist ivuxolimab. The receptors were sampled from an adult with an advanced solid tumor such as melanoma, head and neck, liver or kidney cancer. Both conserved end residues are part of each CDR3. The order of the fields is D gene, J gene, clone size, V gene, CDR3 DNA, CDR3 protein. D genes are given only for firm matches. The listing skips clone size in some rows; elsewhere it reads once, few, many or a size class.

>.|TRBJ2-3|few|TRBV7-6
TGTGCCAGCAGCTTAGCGGGGCAGGTCACAGATACGCAGTATTTT
CASSLAGQVTDTQYF
>.|TRBJ2-7|.|TRBV4-3
TGCGCCAGCAGCCAAGATGCGGGGAAAGGTGGCGAGCAGTACTTC
CASSQDAGKGGEQYF
>TRBD2|TRBJ2-7|.|TRBV27
TGTGCCAGCAGTACGACGTCTAGCGGATACTCCTACGAGCAGTACTTC
CASSTTSSGYSYEQYF
>.|TRBJ2-7|.|TRBV27
TGTGCCAGCAGTTTAGCTGGATCTCCTACCGGCGAGCAGTACTTC
CASSLAGSPTGEQYF
>.|TRBJ1-5|few|TRBV30
TGTGCCTGGAGTGTAAACCTGTCCCCCAACGAGCCCCAGCATTTT
CAWSVNLSPNEPQHF
>.|TRBJ1-6|.|TRBV7-2
TGTGCCAGCAGCCGCAGACTGACAGGCGGTAATTCACCCCTCCACTTT
CASSRRLTGGNSPLHF
>.|TRBJ1-3|.|TRBV7-9
TGTGCCAGCAGCCCAGAAGGGTTCTCTGGAAACACCATATATTTT
CASSPEGFSGNTIYF
>TRBD2|TRBJ2-5|few|TRBV15
TGTGCCACCAGCAGGGCGGGGGTGGAGACCCAGTACTTC
CATSRAGVETQYF
>TRBD2|TRBJ2-3|once|TRBV19
TGTGCCAGTAGGGTTGTGGCGGGGGGCGTAGATACGCAGTATTTT
CASRVVAGGVDTQYF
>TRBD1|TRBJ2-6|.|TRBV5-6
TGTGCCAGCAGCAGGGGGCTTGGGGCCAACGTCCTGACTTTC
CASSRGLGANVLTF
>.|TRBJ1-2|once|TRBV6-1
TGTGCCAGCAGAGATGACACACCTTATGGCTACACCTTC
CASRDDTPYGYTF
>.|TRBJ2-7|.|TRBV11-3
TGTGCCAGCAGCTTAGCTCATGGGTCCTACGAGCAGTACTTC
CASSLAHGSYEQYF
>.|TRBJ1-1|.|TRBV10-3
TGTGCCATCAGTGACCTGGGGAACACTGAAGCTTTCTTT
CAISDLGNTEAFF
>.|TRBJ2-1|.|TRBV10-2
TGCGCCAGCTTCACAGGGACGGATGAGCAGTTCTTC
CASFTGTDEQFF
>.|TRBJ2-5|.|TRBV19
TGTGCCAGTAGTATAAATTCGGTGGCAGAGACCCAGTACTTC
CASSINSVAETQYF
>.|TRBJ2-1|.|TRBV7-9
TGTGCCAGCAGCCTTCAGTATGAGCAGTTCTTC
CASSLQYEQFF
>.|TRBJ1-2|.|TRBV18
TGTGCCAGCTCACGAAGGGATGGCTACACCTTC
CASSRRDGYTF
>TRBD1|TRBJ1-1|.|TRBV19
TGTGCCAGTAGGCCGCGAGATTGGACAGGGGGCAATTGGAGATCCGGGGACACTGAAGCTTTCTTT
CASRPRDWTGGNWRSGDTEAFF
>.|TRBJ1-1|.|TRBV14
TGTGCCAGCAGCTACCGGACAGTTAACACTGAAGCTTTCTTT
CASSYRTVNTEAFF
>.|TRBJ1-1|.|TRBV2
TGTGCCAGCAGGGACTCAGGAAGATTCGATAACAATGAAGCTTTCTTT
CASRDSGRFDNNEAFF
>.|TRBJ2-7|once|TRBV29-1
TGCAGCGTTGGCCGCTTAGGCTCCTACGAGCAGTACTTC
CSVGRLGSYEQYF
>.|TRBJ2-2|.|TRBV9
TGTGCCAGCAGCGTAGGAGTTACTTCCTCCACCGGGGAGCTGTTTTTT
CASSVGVTSSTGELFF